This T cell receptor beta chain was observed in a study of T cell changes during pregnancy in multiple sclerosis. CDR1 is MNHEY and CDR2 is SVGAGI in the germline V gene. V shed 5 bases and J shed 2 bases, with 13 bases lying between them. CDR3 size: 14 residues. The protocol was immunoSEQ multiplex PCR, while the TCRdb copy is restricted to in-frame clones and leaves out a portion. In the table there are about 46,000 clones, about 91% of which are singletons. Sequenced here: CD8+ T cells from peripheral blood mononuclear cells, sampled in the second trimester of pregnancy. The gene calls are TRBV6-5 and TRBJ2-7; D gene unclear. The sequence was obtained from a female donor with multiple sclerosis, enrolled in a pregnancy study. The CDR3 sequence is CASSEQIIPYEQYF. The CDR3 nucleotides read TGTGCCAGCAGTGAACAGATAATCCCCTACGAGCAGTACTTC.